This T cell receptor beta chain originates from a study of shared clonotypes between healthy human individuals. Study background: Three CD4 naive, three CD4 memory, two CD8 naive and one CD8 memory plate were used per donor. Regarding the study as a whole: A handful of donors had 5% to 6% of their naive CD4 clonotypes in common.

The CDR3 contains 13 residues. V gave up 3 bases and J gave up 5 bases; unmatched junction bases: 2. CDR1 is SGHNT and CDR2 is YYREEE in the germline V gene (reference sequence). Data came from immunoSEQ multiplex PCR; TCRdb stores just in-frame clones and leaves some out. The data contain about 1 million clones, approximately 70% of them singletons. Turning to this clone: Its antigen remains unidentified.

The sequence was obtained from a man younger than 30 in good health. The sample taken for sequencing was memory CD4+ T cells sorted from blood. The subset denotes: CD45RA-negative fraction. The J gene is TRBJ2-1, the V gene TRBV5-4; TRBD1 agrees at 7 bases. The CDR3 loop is CASSSGQNNEQFF. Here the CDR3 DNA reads TGTGCCAGCAGCTCGGGACAGAACAATGAGCAGTTCTTC.